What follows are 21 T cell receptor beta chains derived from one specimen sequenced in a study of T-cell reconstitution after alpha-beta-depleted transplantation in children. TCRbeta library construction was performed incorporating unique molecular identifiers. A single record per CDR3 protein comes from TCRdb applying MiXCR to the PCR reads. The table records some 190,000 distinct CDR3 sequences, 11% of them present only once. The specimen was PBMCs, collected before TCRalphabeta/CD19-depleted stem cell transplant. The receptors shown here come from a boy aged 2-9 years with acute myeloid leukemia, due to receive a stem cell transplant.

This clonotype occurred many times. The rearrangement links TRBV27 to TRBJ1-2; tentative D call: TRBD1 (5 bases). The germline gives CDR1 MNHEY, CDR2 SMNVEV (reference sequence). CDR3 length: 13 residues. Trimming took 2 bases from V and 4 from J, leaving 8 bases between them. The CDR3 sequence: CASSLPGGYGYTF. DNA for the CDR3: TGTGCCAGCAGTTTACCGGGGGGCTATGGCTACACCTTC.

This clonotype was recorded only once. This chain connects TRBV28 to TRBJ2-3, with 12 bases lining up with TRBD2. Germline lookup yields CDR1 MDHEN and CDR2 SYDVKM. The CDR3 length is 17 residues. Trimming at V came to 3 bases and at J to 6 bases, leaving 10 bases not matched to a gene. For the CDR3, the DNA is TGTGCCAGCAGTTTTGCGTCTAGCGGGGGGGCCTTGGATACGCAGTATTTT. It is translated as CASSFASSGGALDTQYF.

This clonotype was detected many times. The CDR3 bases are TGTGCCAGCAGTGAAGGGCATATTGGACAGGGATTCTACGAGCAGTACTTC. Translation gives CASSEGHIGQGFYEQYF. The chain uses TRBV2 and TRBJ2-7, with TRBD1 matching 8 bases. The length of the CDR3 is 17 residues. Germline V lookup: CDR1 SNHLY, CDR2 FYNNEI. Unmatched junction bases numbered 11, after V lost 1 base and J lost 3 bases.

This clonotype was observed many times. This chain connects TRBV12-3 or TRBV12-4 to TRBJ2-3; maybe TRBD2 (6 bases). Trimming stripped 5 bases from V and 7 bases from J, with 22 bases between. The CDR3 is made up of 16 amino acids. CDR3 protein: CASSAGTATYEYTQYF. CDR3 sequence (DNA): TGTGCCAGCAGTGCCGGGACTGCCACTTACGAGTATACGCAGTATTTT.

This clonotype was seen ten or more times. The CDR3 here is CSADHGVIGADTQYF. The CDR3 region has the DNA TGCAGTGCTGACCACGGGGTTATAGGTGCAGATACGCAGTATTTT. The V call is TRBV20-1, the J call TRBJ2-3; possibly TRBD2 for D (5 bases). The CDR3 totals 15 residues. The germline gives CDR1 DFQATT, CDR2 SNEGSKA (reference sequence). Trimming took 5 bases from V and 4 from J, leaving 19 bases between them.

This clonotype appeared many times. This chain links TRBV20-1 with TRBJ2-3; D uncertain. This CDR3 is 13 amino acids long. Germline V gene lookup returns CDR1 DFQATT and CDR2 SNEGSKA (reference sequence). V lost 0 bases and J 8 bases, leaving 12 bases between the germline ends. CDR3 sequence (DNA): TGCAGTGCTAGAGAACCCCATACTCCTACGCAGTATTTT. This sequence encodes CSAREPHTPTQYF.

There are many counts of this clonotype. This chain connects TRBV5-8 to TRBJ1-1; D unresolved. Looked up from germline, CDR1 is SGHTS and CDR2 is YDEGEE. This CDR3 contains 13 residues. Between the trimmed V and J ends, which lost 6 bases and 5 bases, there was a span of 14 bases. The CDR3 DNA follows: TGTGCCAGCATCAATCTATTTCGGACTGAAGCTTTCTTT. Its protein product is CASINLFRTEAFF.

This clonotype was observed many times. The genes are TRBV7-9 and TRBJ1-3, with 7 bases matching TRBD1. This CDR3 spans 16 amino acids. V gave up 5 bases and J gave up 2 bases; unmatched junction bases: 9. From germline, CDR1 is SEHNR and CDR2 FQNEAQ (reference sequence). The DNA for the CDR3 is TGTGCCAGCAGCCCCCCTTCGGGGACAGCTGGAAACACCATATATTTT. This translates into CASSPPSGTAGNTIYF.

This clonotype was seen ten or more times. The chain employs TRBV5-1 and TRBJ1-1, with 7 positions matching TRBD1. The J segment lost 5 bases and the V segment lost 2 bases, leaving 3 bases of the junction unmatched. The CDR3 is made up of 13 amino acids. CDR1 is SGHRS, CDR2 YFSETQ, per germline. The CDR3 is CASSFTGETEAFF. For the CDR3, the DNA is TGCGCCAGCAGCTTTACAGGGGAGACTGAAGCTTTCTTT. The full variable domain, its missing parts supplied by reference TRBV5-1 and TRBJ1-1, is KAGVTQTPRYLIKTRGQQVTLSCSPISGHRSVSWYQQTPGQGLQFLFEYFSETQRNKGNFPGRFSGRQFSNSRSEMNVSTLELGDSALYLCASSFTGETEAFFGQGTRLTVV.

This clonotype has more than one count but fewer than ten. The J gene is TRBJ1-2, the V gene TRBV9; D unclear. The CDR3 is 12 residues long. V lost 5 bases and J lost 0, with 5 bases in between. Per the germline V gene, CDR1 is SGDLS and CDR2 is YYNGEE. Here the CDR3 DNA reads TGTGCCAGCAGTGGGCCTAACTATGGCTACACCTTC. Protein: CASSGPNYGYTF.

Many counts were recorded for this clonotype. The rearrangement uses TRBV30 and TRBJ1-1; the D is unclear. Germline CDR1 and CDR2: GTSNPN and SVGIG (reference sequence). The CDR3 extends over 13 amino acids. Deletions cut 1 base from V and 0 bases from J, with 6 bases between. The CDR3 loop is CAWSERVNTEAFF. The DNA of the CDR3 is TGTGCCTGGAGTGAGAGGGTGAACACTGAAGCTTTCTTT. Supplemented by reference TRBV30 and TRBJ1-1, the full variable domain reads SQTIHQWPATLVQPVGSPLSLECTVEGTSNPNLYWYRQAAGRGLQLLFYSVGIGQISSEVPQNLSASRPQDRQFILSSKKLLLSDSGFYLCAWSERVNTEAFFGQGTRLTVV.

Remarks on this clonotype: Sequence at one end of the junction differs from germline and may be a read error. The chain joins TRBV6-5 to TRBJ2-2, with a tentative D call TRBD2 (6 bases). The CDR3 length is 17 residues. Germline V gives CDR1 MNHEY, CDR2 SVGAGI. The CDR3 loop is CAISYDSRGTNTGELYF. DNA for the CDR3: TGTGCCATCAGTTACGATTCGCGGGGAACGAACACCGGGGAGCTGTATTTT.

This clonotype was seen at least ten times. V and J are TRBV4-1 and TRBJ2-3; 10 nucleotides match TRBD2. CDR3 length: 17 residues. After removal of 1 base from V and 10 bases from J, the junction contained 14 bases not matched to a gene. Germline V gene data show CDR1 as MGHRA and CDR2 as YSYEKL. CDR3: CASSQGSRTSGAEAQYF. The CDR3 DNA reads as TGCGCCAGCAGCCAAGGGAGCCGGACTAGCGGTGCCGAGGCGCAGTATTTT.

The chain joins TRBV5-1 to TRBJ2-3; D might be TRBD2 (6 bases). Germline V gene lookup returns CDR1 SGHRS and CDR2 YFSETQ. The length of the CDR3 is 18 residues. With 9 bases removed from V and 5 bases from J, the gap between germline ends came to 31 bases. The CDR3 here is CAIRNSILARGPGDTQYF. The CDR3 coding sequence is TGCGCCATCAGAAACTCCATTCTAGCGCGAGGGCCCGGAGATACGCAGTATTTT.

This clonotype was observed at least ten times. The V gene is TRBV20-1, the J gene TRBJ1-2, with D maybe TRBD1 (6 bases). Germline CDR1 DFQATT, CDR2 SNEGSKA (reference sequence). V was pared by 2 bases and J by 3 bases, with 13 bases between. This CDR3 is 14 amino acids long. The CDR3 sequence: CSARTQPGDYGYTF. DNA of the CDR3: TGCAGTGCTAGAACCCAACCAGGGGACTATGGCTACACCTTC.

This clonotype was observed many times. The CDR3 sequence is CASSVQGAYTEAFF. DNA of the CDR3: TGCGCCAGCAGCGTACAGGGGGCGTACACTGAAGCTTTCTTT. The chain employs TRBV5-1 and TRBJ1-1, with 9 bases that match TRBD1. The germline CDR1 and CDR2 sequences are SGHRS and YFSETQ. There are 14 residues in the CDR3. Losses at the gene ends were 4 bases for V and 3 bases for J; bases not matched to a gene: 4.

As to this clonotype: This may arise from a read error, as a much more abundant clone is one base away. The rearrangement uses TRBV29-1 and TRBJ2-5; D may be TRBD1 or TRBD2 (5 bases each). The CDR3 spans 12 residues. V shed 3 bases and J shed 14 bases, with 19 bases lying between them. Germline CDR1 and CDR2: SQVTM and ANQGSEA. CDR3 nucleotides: TGCAGCGTTGATACCCGACCCGGGGCAGGCTACTTC. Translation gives CSVDTRPGAGYF.

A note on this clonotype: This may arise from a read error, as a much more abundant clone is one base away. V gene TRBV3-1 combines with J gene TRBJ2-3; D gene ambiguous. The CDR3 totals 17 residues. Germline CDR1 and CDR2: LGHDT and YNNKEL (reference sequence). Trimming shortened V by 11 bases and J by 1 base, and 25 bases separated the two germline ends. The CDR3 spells CASCKDRSSSGTDTQYF. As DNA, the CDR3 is TGTGCCTCCTGCAAAGATCGGAGCTCAAGTGGCACAGATACGCAGTATTTT.

The CDR3 DNA follows: TGTGCCAGCAATCGGGACCGTCAAAATCAGCCCCAGCATTTT. Its protein product is CASNRDRQNQPQHF. The chain links TRBV6-1 to TRBJ1-5, with D maybe TRBD1 (5 bases). The germline V and J ends were trimmed by 7 bases and 4 bases, with 14 bases remaining between them. Germline V gene lookup returns CDR1 MNHNS and CDR2 SASEGT. This CDR3 is built from 14 residues.

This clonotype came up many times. In DNA, the CDR3 is TGCGCCAGCAGCTTGCAGGACAATTCCTACACAGATACGCAGTATTTT. It yields the protein CASSLQDNSYTDTQYF. The chain carries TRBV5-1 and TRBJ2-3; D is perhaps TRBD1 (5 bases). Germline values: CDR1 SGHRS, CDR2 YFSETQ. The germline V and J ends were trimmed by 1 base and 2 bases, with 14 bases remaining between them. The CDR3 covers 16 residues. The full variable domain, with the rest looked up from reference TRBV5-1 and TRBJ2-3, is KAGVTQTPRYLIKTRGQQVTLSCSPISGHRSVSWYQQTPGQGLQFLFEYFSETQRNKGNFPGRFSGRQFSNSRSEMNVSTLELGDSALYLCASSLQDNSYTDTQYFGPGTRLTVL.

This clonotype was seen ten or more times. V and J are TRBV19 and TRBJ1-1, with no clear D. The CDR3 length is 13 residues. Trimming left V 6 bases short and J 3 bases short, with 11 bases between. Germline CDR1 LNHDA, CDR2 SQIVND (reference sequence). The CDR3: CASSYSRDTEAFF. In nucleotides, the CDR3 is TGTGCCAGTAGCTACAGTAGGGACACTGAAGCTTTCTTT.